Shown below are 24 T cell receptor beta chains from a single sample sequenced in a study of early stage breast cancer tumors. Clones were sequenced by immunoSEQ multiplex PCR, and TCRdb holds only the in-frame ones, with some missing. The repertoire holds approximately 48,000 clones, about nine tenths seen once, with less than 5% in the top ten. The sample comprised blood. The origin of the receptors is a person between 65 and 79 years old with breast cancer.

The gene calls are TRBV9 and TRBJ2-1; 8 positions agree with TRBD2. Per the germline V gene, CDR1 is SGDLS and CDR2 is YYNGEE. V was clipped by 4 bases and J by 9 bases; unmatched bases: 6. This CDR3 is 13 amino acids long. The CDR3 region has the DNA TGTGCCAGCAGCCCCCCCGGGAGGGGTGAGCAGTTCTTC. Its translation is CASSPPGRGEQFF. Full variable domain (outside the CDR3, taken from reference TRBV9 and TRBJ2-1): DSGVTQTPKHLITATGQRVTLRCSPRSGDLSVYWYQQSLDQGLQFLIQYYNGEERAKGNILERFSAQQFPDLHSELNLSSLELGDSALYFCASSPPGRGEQFFGPGTRLTVL.

V is TRBV28 and J is TRBJ2-7; 9 nucleotides line up with TRBD2. The CDR3 runs to 19 residues. Germline trimming cut 4 bases from V and 2 bases from J; bases unmatched to any gene: 18. Germline CDR1 and CDR2: MDHEN and SYDVKM. The CDR3 nucleotides are TGTGCCAGCAGTTCTTTTATCGAGGTAGCGGGAGTAGGCCCCTACGAGCAGTACTTC. Amino acid sequence: CASSSFIEVAGVGPYEQYF. The full variable domain, in which reference TRBV28 and TRBJ2-7 provide the parts outside the CDR3, is DVKVTQSSRYLVKRTGEKVFLECVQDMDHENMFWYRQDPGLGLRLIYFSYDVKMKEKGDIPEGYSVSREKKERFSLILESASTNQTSMYLCASSSFIEVAGVGPYEQYFGPGTRLTVT.

This clone has only a few counts. The chain recombines TRBV19 with TRBJ2-4; D is possibly TRBD2 (8 bases). The CDR3 runs to 18 residues. The germline gives CDR1 LNHDA, CDR2 SQIVND (reference sequence). With 0 bases removed from V and 0 bases from J, the gap between germline ends came to 15 bases. The CDR3 spells CASSIDPGGGEAKNIQYF. CDR3 in DNA: TGTGCCAGTAGTATAGATCCGGGAGGGGGCGAAGCCAAAAACATTCAGTACTTC.

The V and J genes are TRBV30 and TRBJ1-5, with D possibly matching TRBD1 (5 bases). CDR3 length: 13 amino acids. The V gene lost 1 base and the J gene lost 6 bases, with 10 bases spanning the gap. CDR1 GTSNPN and CDR2 SVGIG come from the germline V gene (reference sequence). In DNA form, the CDR3 reads TGTGCCTGGAGTGCCCCAGGGTCTCAGCCCCAGCATTTT. Translated, it gives CAWSAPGSQPQHF.

The chain couples TRBV11-3 to TRBJ2-2, with 9 bases fitting TRBD1. V shed 5 bases, J shed 6 bases, and the junction held 13 bases outside the gene matches. CDR1 is SGHNT, CDR2 YENEEA, per germline. The CDR3 consists of 17 residues. CDR3 residues: CASSETSGTGWAGELFF. The CDR3 DNA is TGTGCCAGCAGCGAGACATCCGGGACAGGGTGGGCCGGGGAGCTGTTTTTT.

CDR3 residues: CASSYGGASYEQYF. The CDR3 DNA reads TGTGCCAGCAGTTACGGTGGGGCCTCCTACGAGCAGTACTTC. The V gene is TRBV6-5, the J gene TRBJ2-7, with D possibly matching TRBD1 (5 bases). The CDR3 covers 14 residues. Trimming stripped 2 bases from V and 0 bases from J, with 8 bases between. Germline CDR1 and CDR2: MNHEY and SVGAGI.

This clone was seen a few times. The rearrangement uses TRBV7-4 and TRBJ2-5; D unresolved. This CDR3 spans 11 amino acids. Between the trimmed V and J ends, which lost 5 bases and 2 bases, there was a span of 3 bases. Germline CDR1 and CDR2: SGHVT and SQSDAQ. The CDR3 DNA sequence: TGTGCCAGCAGCCTACAAGAGACCCAGTACTTC. It codes for CASSLQETQYF. The variable domain in full, with the rest retrieved from reference TRBV7-4 and TRBJ2-5, is GAGVSQSPRYKVAKRGRDVALRCDSISGHVTLYWYRQTLGQGSEVLTYSQSDAQRDKSGRPSGRFSAERPERSVSTLKIQRTEQGDSAVYLCASSLQETQYFGPGTRLLVL.

V is TRBV7-2 and J is TRBJ1-1, with D possibly being TRBD1 (6 bases). Trimming took 4 bases from V and 0 from J, leaving 12 bases between them. Germline V CDR1 and CDR2: SGHTA, FQGNSA. The CDR3 contains 15 residues. CDR3 sequence reads: CASSSFTGMNTEAFF. The DNA for the CDR3 is TGTGCCAGCAGCTCGTTTACAGGGATGAACACTGAAGCTTTCTTT.

The chain uses TRBV14 and TRBJ1-2; D is possibly TRBD1 (6 bases). The CDR3 consists of 14 residues. V was pared by 3 bases and J by 2 bases, with 10 bases between. CDR1 is SGHDN, CDR2 FVKESK, per germline. CDR3 region: CASSQDRRNYGYTF. The CDR3 region has the DNA TGTGCCAGCAGCCAGGACAGAAGGAACTATGGCTACACCTTC.

The chain employs TRBV11-3 and TRBJ2-5; TRBD2 agrees at 7 bases. The germline V gene has CDR1 SGHNT and CDR2 YENEEA. The CDR3 consists of 15 residues. The V gene end was trimmed by 0 bases and the J gene end by 4 bases; junction bases not matched to a gene: 5. CDR3 nucleotide sequence: TGTGCCAGCAGCTTAGAGGGAGGGCCGGGAGAGACCCAGTACTTC. Its protein product is CASSLEGGPGETQYF.

The chain joins TRBV7-9 to TRBJ2-2; 10 nucleotides match TRBD1. Germline V gene sequence: CDR1 SEHNR, CDR2 FQNEAQ (reference sequence). V lost 4 bases, J lost 3 bases, and 2 bases stayed unmatched. The CDR3 runs to 15 residues. The CDR3 bases are TGTGCCAGCAGCTCCGGGACAGGGGACACCGGGGAGCTGTTTTTT. Translated, it gives CASSSGTGDTGELFF.

The chain recombines TRBV10-3 with TRBJ1-2, with D unresolved. The CDR3 runs to 15 residues. Germline V gene data show CDR1 as ENHRY and CDR2 as SYGVKD. The V end was cut by 0 bases, the J end by 0 bases, with 8 bases between. The CDR3 loop is CAISESLNPNYGYTF. For the CDR3, the DNA is TGTGCCATCAGTGAGTCACTGAACCCTAACTATGGCTACACCTTC.

This clone was found once. The chain uses TRBV6-5 and TRBJ2-7, with 8 bases fitting TRBD1. Losses at the gene ends were 0 bases for V and 2 bases for J; bases not matched to a gene: 3. Germline CDR1 is MNHEY and CDR2 is SVGAGI. The CDR3 loop spans 15 amino acids. CDR3 sequence reads: CASSYSGQEAYEQYF. In DNA form, the CDR3 reads TGTGCCAGCAGTTACTCGGGACAGGAGGCCTACGAGCAGTACTTC.

This sequence joins TRBV6-6 and TRBJ1-2; D is ambiguous. This CDR3 contains 11 residues. V was cut by 0 bases and J by 8 bases, with 4 bases left in between. Per germline, CDR1 MNHNY and CDR2 SVGAGI (reference sequence). Here the CDR3 reads CASSYSTGYTF. CDR3 DNA: TGTGCCAGCAGTTACTCGACAGGCTACACCTTC.

DNA of the CDR3: TGTGCCAGTAGTATAGACCTCGTGCCTAGCGGGGGGCTCTACGAGCAGTACTTC. Protein sequence: CASSIDLVPSGGLYEQYF. The rearrangement links TRBV19 to TRBJ2-7, with 11 positions matching TRBD2. After removal of 0 bases from V and 3 bases from J, the junction contained 10 bases not matched to a gene. Germline CDR1 is LNHDA and CDR2 is SQIVND (reference sequence). CDR3 size: 18 residues.

V usage is TRBV5-1 and J usage is TRBJ2-7, with TRBD1 identical over 7 bases. Per the germline V gene, CDR1 is SGHRS and CDR2 is YFSETQ. The CDR3 is 15 residues long. The J segment lost 4 bases and the V segment lost 7 bases, leaving 14 bases of the junction unmatched. The CDR3 loop is CASHSRPGQPYEQYF. The CDR3, as DNA: TGCGCCAGCCATTCACGACCGGGACAGCCTTACGAGCAGTACTTC. Combining the CDR3 with reference TRBV5-1 and TRBJ2-7 gives the whole variable domain KAGVTQTPRYLIKTRGQQVTLSCSPISGHRSVSWYQQTPGQGLQFLFEYFSETQRNKGNFPGRFSGRQFSNSRSEMNVSTLELGDSALYLCASHSRPGQPYEQYFGPGTRLTVT.

This chain links TRBV6-5 with TRBJ2-1; D not certain. Germline V gene data show CDR1 as MNHEY and CDR2 as SVGAGI. Trimming removed 8 bases from V and 7 bases from J, with 9 bases in between. CDR3 length equals 11 residues. The CDR3 loop is CASSVGNEQFF. The CDR3 DNA reads as TGTGCCAGCTCGGTTGGTAATGAGCAGTTCTTC.

The CDR3 DNA sequence: TGTGCCAGCAGCTTGGGGGCCAGGGGGAATTCACCCCTCCACTTT. Its protein is CASSLGARGNSPLHF. This sequence joins TRBV5-6 and TRBJ1-6, with TRBD1 matching over 7 bases. In germline, CDR1 is SGHDT, CDR2 YYEEEE. This CDR3 spans 15 amino acids. V was pared by 0 bases and J by 7 bases, with 4 bases of the junction left unmatched.

This sequence joins TRBV30 and TRBJ2-7; 10 nucleotides agree with TRBD2. The germline gives CDR1 GTSNPN, CDR2 SVGIG (reference sequence). The CDR3 runs to 14 residues. V trimming: 1 base; J trimming: 6 bases; junction bases outside the gene matches: 6. In nucleotides, the CDR3 is TGTGCCTGGAGTGCTAGCGGGGGTGTTCCCGAGCAGTACTTC. It encodes CAWSASGGVPEQYF.

The V gene is TRBV7-3, the J gene TRBJ2-5; TRBD2 matches at 10 bases. CDR3 length: 15 residues. The germline V gene has CDR1 SGHTA and CDR2 FQGTGA. V lost 2 bases and J lost 5; bases outside the gene matches: 5. The DNA for the CDR3 is TGTGCCAGCAGCTTACCTAGCGGGAGCAAGGAGACCCAGTACTTC. It codes for CASSLPSGSKETQYF.

V is TRBV5-1 and J is TRBJ2-7, with TRBD1 matching over 8 bases. Germline lookup yields CDR1 SGHRS and CDR2 YFSETQ. The length of the CDR3 is 15 residues. Trimming took 0 bases from V and 0 from J; bases not matched to a gene: 2. The CDR3 bases are TGCGCCAGCAGCTTGGGGACAGGGAGCTCCTACGAGCAGTACTTC. This codes for CASSLGTGSSYEQYF. Variable domain in full (rest from reference TRBV5-1 and TRBJ2-7): KAGVTQTPRYLIKTRGQQVTLSCSPISGHRSVSWYQQTPGQGLQFLFEYFSETQRNKGNFPGRFSGRQFSNSRSEMNVSTLELGDSALYLCASSLGTGSSYEQYFGPGTRLTVT.

The V gene is TRBV5-4, the J gene TRBJ1-1, with 7 bases lining up with TRBD1. Trimming removed 3 bases from V and 5 bases from J; junction bases left unmatched: 4. This CDR3 is 13 amino acids long. Looked up from germline, CDR1 is SGHNT and CDR2 is YYREEE (reference sequence). DNA of the CDR3: TGTGCCAGCAGCTCCACAGGGGTTACTGAAGCTTTCTTT. It yields the protein CASSSTGVTEAFF.

The CDR3 DNA reads as TGTGCCAGCAGCGTATCTTCTAGGTCGGTGGGGAGGGACACTGAAGCTTTCTTT. Residues: CASSVSSRSVGRDTEAFF. The chain uses TRBV9 and TRBJ1-1; D unresolved. Trimming took 1 base from V and 3 from J, leaving 22 bases between them. The CDR3 covers 18 residues. CDR1 and CDR2 (germline): SGDLS, YYNGEE. Full variable domain (missing parts from reference TRBV9 and TRBJ1-1): DSGVTQTPKHLITATGQRVTLRCSPRSGDLSVYWYQQSLDQGLQFLIQYYNGEERAKGNILERFSAQQFPDLHSELNLSSLELGDSALYFCASSVSSRSVGRDTEAFFGQGTRLTVV.

The rearrangement joins TRBV5-1 to TRBJ2-2; no clear D. Germline loops: CDR1 SGHRS, CDR2 YFSETQ. Trimming shortened V by 2 bases and J by 3 bases, and 14 bases separated the two germline ends. The CDR3 runs 16 residues. The CDR3 DNA reads TGCGCCAGCAGCTTACAACCCGCCCTCGACACCGGGGAGCTGTTTTTT. Residues: CASSLQPALDTGELFF.